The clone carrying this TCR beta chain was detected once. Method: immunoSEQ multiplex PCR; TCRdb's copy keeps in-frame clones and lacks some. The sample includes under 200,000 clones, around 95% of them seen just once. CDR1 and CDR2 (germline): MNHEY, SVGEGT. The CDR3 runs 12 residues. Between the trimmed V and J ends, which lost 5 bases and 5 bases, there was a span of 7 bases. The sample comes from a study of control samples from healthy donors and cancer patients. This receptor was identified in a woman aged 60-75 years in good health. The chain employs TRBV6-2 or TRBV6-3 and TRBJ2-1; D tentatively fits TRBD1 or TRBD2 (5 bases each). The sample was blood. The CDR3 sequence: CASSRDDNEQFF. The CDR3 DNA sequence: TGTGCCAGCAGTAGGGACGACAATGAGCAGTTCTTC.